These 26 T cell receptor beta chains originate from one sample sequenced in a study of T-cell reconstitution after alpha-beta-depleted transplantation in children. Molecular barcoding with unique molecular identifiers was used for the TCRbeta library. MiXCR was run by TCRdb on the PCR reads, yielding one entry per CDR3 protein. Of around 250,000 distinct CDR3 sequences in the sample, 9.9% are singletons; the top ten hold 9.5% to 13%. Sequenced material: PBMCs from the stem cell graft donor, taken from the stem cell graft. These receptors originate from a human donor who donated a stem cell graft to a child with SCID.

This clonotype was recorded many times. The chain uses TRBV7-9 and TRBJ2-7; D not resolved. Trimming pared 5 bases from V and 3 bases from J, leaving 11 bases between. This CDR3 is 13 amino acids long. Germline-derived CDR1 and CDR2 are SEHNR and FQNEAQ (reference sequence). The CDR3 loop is CASSRSSNYEQYF. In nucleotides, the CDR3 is TGTGCCAGCAGCCGTTCCTCCAACTACGAGCAGTACTTC.

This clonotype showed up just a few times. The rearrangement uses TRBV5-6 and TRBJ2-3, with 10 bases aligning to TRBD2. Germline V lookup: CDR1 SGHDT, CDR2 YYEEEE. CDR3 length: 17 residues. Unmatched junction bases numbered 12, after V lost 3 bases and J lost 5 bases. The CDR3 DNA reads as TGTGCCAGCAGCTATTCAAGCGGGGGGGCCTCTAGAGATACGCAGTATTTT. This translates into CASSYSSGGASRDTQYF.

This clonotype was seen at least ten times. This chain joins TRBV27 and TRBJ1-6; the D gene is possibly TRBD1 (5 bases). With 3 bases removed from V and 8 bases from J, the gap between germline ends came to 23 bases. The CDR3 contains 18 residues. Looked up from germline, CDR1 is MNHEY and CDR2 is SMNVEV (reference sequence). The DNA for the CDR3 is TGTGCCAGCAGTTTCCCTCCTAAGGGACTGTGGGACTATTCACCCCTCCACTTT. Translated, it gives CASSFPPKGLWDYSPLHF.

The CDR3 region has the DNA TGTGCCAGCAGTGAAGTACCGGGAGATAACACTGAAGCTTTCTTT. It encodes CASSEVPGDNTEAFF. The chain is built from TRBV2 and TRBJ1-1; the D is unclear. The CDR3 is made up of 15 amino acids. V was trimmed by 1 base and J by 2 bases, leaving 11 bases between them. CDR1 and CDR2 (germline): SNHLY, FYNNEI.

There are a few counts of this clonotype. CDR3 nucleotide sequence: TGCGCCAGCAGCTCCACTCCGCGGGGTGAAAAACTGTTTTTT. Protein sequence: CASSSTPRGEKLFF. The chain recombines TRBV5-1 with TRBJ1-4, with no clear D. V dropped 3 bases and J dropped 7 bases, with 13 bases sitting between them. Germline values: CDR1 SGHRS, CDR2 YFSETQ. The CDR3 is made up of 14 amino acids.

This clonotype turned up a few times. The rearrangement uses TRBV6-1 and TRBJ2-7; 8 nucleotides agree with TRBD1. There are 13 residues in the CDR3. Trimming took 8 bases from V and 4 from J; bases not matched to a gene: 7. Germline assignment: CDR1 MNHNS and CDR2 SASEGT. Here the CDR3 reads CASSDRAGYEQYF. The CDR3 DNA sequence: TGTGCCAGCTCGGACAGGGCGGGGTACGAGCAGTACTTC.

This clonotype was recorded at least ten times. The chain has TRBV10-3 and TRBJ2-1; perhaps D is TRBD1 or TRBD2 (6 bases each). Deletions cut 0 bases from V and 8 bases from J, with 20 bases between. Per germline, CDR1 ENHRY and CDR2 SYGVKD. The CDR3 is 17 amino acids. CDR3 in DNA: TGTGCCATCAGTGAGTCGGCCAGGTCCGGGGGCCAGGATGAGCAGTTCTTC. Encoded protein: CAISESARSGGQDEQFF.

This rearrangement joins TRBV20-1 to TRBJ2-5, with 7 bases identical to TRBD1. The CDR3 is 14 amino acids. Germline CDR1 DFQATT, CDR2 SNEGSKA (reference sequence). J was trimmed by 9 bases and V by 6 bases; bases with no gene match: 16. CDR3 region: CSAKDRWSVWAQYF. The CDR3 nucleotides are TGCAGTGCCAAGGACAGGTGGAGTGTTTGGGCCCAGTACTTC.

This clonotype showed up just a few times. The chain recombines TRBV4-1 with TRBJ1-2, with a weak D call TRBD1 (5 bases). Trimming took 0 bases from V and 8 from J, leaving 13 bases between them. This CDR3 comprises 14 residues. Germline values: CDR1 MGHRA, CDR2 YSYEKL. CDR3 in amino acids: CASSQDGRVEGYTF. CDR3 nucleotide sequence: TGCGCCAGCAGCCAAGATGGCAGGGTAGAAGGCTACACCTTC.

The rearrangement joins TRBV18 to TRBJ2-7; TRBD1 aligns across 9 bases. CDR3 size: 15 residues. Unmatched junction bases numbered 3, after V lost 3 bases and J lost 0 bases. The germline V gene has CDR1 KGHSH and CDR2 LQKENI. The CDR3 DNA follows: TGTGCCAGCTCACCCGGACAGGGGCACTCCTACGAGCAGTACTTC. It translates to CASSPGQGHSYEQYF. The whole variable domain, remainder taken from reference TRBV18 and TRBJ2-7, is NAGVMQNPRHLVRRRGQEARLRCSPMKGHSHVYWYRQLPEEGLKFMVYLQKENIIDESGMPKERFSAEFPKEGPSILRIQQVVRGDSAAYFCASSPGQGHSYEQYFGPGTRLTVT.

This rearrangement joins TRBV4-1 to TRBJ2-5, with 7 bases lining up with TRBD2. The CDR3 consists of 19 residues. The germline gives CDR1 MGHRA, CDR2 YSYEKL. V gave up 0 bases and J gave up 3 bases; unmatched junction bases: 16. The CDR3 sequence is CASSQDQLAGQRTKETQYF. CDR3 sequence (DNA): TGCGCCAGCAGCCAAGATCAGTTAGCGGGCCAGCGGACCAAAGAGACCCAGTACTTC.

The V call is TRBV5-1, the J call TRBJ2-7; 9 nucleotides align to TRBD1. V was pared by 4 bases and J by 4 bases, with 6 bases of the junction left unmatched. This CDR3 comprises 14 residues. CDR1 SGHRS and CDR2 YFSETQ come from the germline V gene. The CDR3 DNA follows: TGCGCCAGCAGCCCGACAGGGGGTCAATACGAGCAGTACTTC. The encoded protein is CASSPTGGQYEQYF.

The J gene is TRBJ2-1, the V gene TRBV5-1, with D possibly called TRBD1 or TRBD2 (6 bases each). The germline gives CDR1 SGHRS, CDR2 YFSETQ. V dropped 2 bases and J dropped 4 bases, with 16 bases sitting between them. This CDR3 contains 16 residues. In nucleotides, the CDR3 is TGCGCCAGCAGCTTAGGGCCGGGGGCTGGATACAATGAGCAGTTCTTC. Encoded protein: CASSLGPGAGYNEQFF.

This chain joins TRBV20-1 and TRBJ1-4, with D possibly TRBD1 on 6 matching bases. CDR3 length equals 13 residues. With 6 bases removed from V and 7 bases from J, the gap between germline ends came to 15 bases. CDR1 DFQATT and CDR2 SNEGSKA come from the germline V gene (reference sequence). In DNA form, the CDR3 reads TGCAGTGCCCTCCAAGGGGGGGCTGAAAAACTGTTTTTT. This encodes CSALQGGAEKLFF.

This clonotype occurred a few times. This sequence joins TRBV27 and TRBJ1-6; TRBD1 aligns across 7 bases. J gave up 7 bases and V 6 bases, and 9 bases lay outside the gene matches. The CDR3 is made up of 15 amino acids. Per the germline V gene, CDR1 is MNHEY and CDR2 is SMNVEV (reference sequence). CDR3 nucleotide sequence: TGTGCCAGCAGGCCCGACAGGGTTGGCAATTCACCCCTCCACTTT. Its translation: CASRPDRVGNSPLHF.

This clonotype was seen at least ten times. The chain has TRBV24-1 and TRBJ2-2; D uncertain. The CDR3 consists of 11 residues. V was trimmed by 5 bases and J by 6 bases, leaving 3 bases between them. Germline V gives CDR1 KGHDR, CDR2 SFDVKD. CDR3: CATSASGELFF. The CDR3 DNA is TGTGCCACCAGTGCGTCCGGGGAGCTGTTTTTT.

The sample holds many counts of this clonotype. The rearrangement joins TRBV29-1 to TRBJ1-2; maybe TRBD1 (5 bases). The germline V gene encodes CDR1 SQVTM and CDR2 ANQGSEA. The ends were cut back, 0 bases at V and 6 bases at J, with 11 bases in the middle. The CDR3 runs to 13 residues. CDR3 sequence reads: CSVEDQGSNGYTF. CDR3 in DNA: TGCAGCGTTGAAGATCAGGGTAGCAATGGCTACACCTTC.

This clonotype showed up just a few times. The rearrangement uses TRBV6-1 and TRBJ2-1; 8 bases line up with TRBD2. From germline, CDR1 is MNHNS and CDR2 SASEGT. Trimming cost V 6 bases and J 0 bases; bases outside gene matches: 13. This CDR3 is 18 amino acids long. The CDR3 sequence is CASRLGPRSGASYNEQFF. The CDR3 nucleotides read TGTGCCAGCAGGCTGGGGCCACGTAGCGGGGCCTCCTACAATGAGCAGTTCTTC.

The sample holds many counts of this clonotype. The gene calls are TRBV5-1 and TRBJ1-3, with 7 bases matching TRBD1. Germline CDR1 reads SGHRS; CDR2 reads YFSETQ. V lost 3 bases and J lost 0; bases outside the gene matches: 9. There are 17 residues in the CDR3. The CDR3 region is CASSSDRSTPSGNTIYF. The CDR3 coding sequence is TGCGCCAGCAGCTCGGACAGGTCCACCCCCTCTGGAAACACCATATATTTT.

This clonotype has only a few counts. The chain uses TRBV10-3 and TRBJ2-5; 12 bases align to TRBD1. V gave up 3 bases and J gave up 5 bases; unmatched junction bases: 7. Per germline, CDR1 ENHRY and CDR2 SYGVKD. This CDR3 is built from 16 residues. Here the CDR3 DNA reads TGTGCCATCAGTGACGGGACAGGGGGCGTTGCGGAGACCCAGTACTTC. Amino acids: CAISDGTGGVAETQYF.

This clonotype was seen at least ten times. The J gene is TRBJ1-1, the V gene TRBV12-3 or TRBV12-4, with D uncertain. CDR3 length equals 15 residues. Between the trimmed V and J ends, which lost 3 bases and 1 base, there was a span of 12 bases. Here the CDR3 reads CASSFSPSRNTEAFF. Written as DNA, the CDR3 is TGTGCCAGCAGTTTTTCTCCTTCACGGAACACTGAAGCTTTCTTT.

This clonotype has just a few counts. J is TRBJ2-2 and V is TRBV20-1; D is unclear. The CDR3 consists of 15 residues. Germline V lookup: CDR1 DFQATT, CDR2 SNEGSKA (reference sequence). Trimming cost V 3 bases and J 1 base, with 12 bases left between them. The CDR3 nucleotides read TGCAGTGCTAGCCCTGGATCGGGGAACACCGGGGAGCTGTTTTTT. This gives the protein CSASPGSGNTGELFF.

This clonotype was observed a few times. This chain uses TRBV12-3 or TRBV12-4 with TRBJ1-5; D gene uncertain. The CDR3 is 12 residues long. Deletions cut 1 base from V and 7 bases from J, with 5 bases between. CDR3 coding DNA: TGTGCCAGCAGTTTAGGGGAGCAGCCCCAGCATTTT. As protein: CASSLGEQPQHF.

DNA of the CDR3: TGCGCCAGCACCCCCAATCGCTACGAGCAGTACTTC. Translated: CASTPNRYEQYF. The rearrangement links TRBV10-1 to TRBJ2-7; D unclear. The germline CDR1 and CDR2 sequences are WNHNN and SYGVQD (reference sequence). The CDR3 is 12 residues long. Trimming shortened V by 7 bases and J by 3 bases, and 10 bases separated the two germline ends.

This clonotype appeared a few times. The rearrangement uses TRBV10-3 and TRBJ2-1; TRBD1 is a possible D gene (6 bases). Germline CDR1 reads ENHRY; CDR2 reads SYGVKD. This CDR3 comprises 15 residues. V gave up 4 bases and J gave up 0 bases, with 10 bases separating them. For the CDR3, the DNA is TGTGCCATCAGTGTTGGGGACAACTCCTACAATGAGCAGTTCTTC. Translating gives CAISVGDNSYNEQFF.

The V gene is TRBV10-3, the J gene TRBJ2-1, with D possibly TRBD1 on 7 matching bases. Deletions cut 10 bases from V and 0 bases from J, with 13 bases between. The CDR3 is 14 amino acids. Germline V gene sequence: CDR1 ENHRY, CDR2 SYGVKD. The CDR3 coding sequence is TGTGCCACCAGGGGGGACAGCTCCTACAATGAGCAGTTCTTC. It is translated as CATRGDSSYNEQFF.